Following are 15 T cell receptor beta chains from one sample sequenced in a study of shared clonotypes between healthy human individuals. Using immunoSEQ multiplex PCR, the repertoire was profiled, and TCRdb retains in-frame clones only, with some absent. The table includes approximately 2.5 million clones, approximately 90% detected once. Input material: naive CD4+ T cells sorted from blood. Subset noted: CD45RA+ positively selected. These receptors were taken from a man aged 18 to 30 in good health.

The rearrangement uses TRBV27 and TRBJ2-5; TRBD2 aligns across 10 bases. CDR1 and CDR2 from the germline V gene are MNHEY and SMNVEV (reference sequence). The CDR3 covers 17 residues. Trimming cost V 2 bases and J 7 bases; bases outside gene matches: 13. The CDR3 here is CASSLRAASGGALTQYF. In DNA form, the CDR3 reads TGTGCCAGCAGTTTAAGGGCGGCCAGCGGGGGGGCATTGACCCAGTACTTC.

The V gene is TRBV7-2, the J gene TRBJ2-7, with 7 positions matching TRBD2. V trimming: 5 bases; J trimming: 1 base; junction bases outside the gene matches: 8. This CDR3 region has 15 residues. Germline values: CDR1 SGHTA, CDR2 FQGNSA. The CDR3 sequence: CASSPTGGLSYEQYF. The CDR3 DNA reads TGTGCCAGCAGCCCCACTGGGGGACTATCCTACGAGCAGTACTTC.

This sequence joins TRBV2 and TRBJ2-6, with 7 positions matching TRBD1. Germline V lookup: CDR1 SNHLY, CDR2 FYNNEI. The CDR3 spans 15 residues. V shed 6 bases, J shed 2 bases, and the junction held 4 bases outside the gene matches. CDR3 loop: CASSAGQAGANVLTF. In nucleotides, the CDR3 is TGTGCCAGCAGCGCAGGACAGGCTGGGGCCAACGTCCTGACTTTC. Based on the CDR3 plus reference TRBV2 and TRBJ2-6, the full variable domain is EPEVTQTPSHQVTQMGQEVILRCVPISNHLYFYWYRQILGQKVEFLVSFYNNEISEKSEIFDDQFSVERPDGSNFTLKIRSTKLEDSAMYFCASSAGQAGANVLTFGAGSRLTVL.

The chain links TRBV30 to TRBJ1-6; D gene ambiguous. Germline loops: CDR1 GTSNPN, CDR2 SVGIG (reference sequence). Trimming removed 4 bases from V and 0 bases from J, with 4 bases in between. This CDR3 has 13 amino acids. In DNA, the CDR3 is TGTGCCTGGACCAACTCCTATAATTCACCCCTCCACTTT. This translates into CAWTNSYNSPLHF.

Written as DNA, the CDR3 is TGTGCCAGCAGTTGGACTAGCTCAACCACCGGGGAGCTGTTTTTT. Amino acids: CASSWTSSTTGELFF. The J gene is TRBJ2-2, the V gene TRBV6-6; 8 positions agree with TRBD2. The germline V gene encodes CDR1 MNHNY and CDR2 SVGAGI (reference sequence). V was pared by 4 bases and J by 4 bases, with 5 bases of the junction left unmatched. The CDR3 spans 15 residues.

The chain is built from TRBV5-5 and TRBJ1-5; D possibly corresponds to TRBD1 (5 bases). CDR1 is SGHKS and CDR2 is YYEKEE in the germline V gene (reference sequence). The CDR3 runs to 15 residues. V was cut by 4 bases and J by 0 bases, with 11 bases left in between. The CDR3 here is CASSLRQNSNQPQHF. In nucleotides, the CDR3 is TGTGCCAGCAGCCTGCGACAGAATAGCAATCAGCCCCAGCATTTT.

The genes are TRBV9 and TRBJ2-1, with 9 bases fitting TRBD2. After removal of 4 bases from V and 2 bases from J, the junction contained 7 bases not matched to a gene. The CDR3 has 16 residues. Germline CDR1 SGDLS, CDR2 YYNGEE. For the CDR3, the DNA is TGTGCCAGCAGCCCGCAGGGACTAGCCACCTACAATGAGCAGTTCTTC. This codes for CASSPQGLATYNEQFF.

This clone was observed a handful of times. The chain carries TRBV6-6 and TRBJ1-2; the match to TRBD1 covers 7 bases. Trimming removed 6 bases from V and 4 bases from J; junction bases left unmatched: 5. The CDR3 has 13 amino acids. Germline assignment: CDR1 MNHNY and CDR2 SVGAGI (reference sequence). The CDR3 nucleotides read TGTGCCAGCAGAGACAGGGAAACCTATGGCTACACCTTC. Its protein product is CASRDRETYGYTF.

This rearrangement joins TRBV7-9 to TRBJ1-3; D is unresolved. V was pared by 2 bases and J by 3 bases, with 11 bases between. The V gene's germline CDR1 is SEHNR and CDR2 FQNEAQ (reference sequence). CDR3 length equals 15 residues. In DNA form, the CDR3 reads TGTGCCAGCAGCTTATTTACGGGGAGTGGAAACACCATATATTTT. As protein: CASSLFTGSGNTIYF.

The CDR3 sequence is CASSERDYEQYF. In DNA, the CDR3 is TGTGCCAGCAGTGAAAGGGACTATGAGCAGTACTTC. The chain joins TRBV6-1 to TRBJ2-7; 7 bases align to TRBD2. From germline, CDR1 is MNHNS and CDR2 SASEGT. This CDR3 spans 12 amino acids. With 2 bases clipped from V and 7 bases from J, the junction kept 2 bases outside the gene matches.

The rearrangement joins TRBV19 to TRBJ1-5, with D unresolved. This CDR3 has 16 residues. Germline assignment: CDR1 LNHDA and CDR2 SQIVND (reference sequence). V lost 5 bases to trimming and J lost 0 bases, with 14 bases between them. The CDR3 loop is CASSDMGGNSNQPQHF. CDR3 DNA sequence: TGTGCCAGTAGTGATATGGGAGGAAATAGCAATCAGCCCCAGCATTTT.

The genes are TRBV5-1 and TRBJ2-3; TRBD2 agrees at 8 bases. This CDR3 has 16 residues. Germline CDR1 and CDR2: SGHRS and YFSETQ. With 4 bases clipped from V and 4 bases from J, the junction kept 11 bases outside the gene matches. CDR3 sequence: CASSPEAGRGADTQYF. The CDR3 coding sequence is TGCGCCAGCAGCCCGGAGGCGGGGCGGGGGGCAGATACGCAGTATTTT. Using reference TRBV5-1 and TRBJ2-3 for the parts outside the CDR3, the full variable domain is KAGVTQTPRYLIKTRGQQVTLSCSPISGHRSVSWYQQTPGQGLQFLFEYFSETQRNKGNFPGRFSGRQFSNSRSEMNVSTLELGDSALYLCASSPEAGRGADTQYFGPGTRLTVL.

V usage is TRBV18 and J usage is TRBJ2-3; no definite D call. Germline CDR1 is KGHSH and CDR2 is LQKENI. This CDR3 region has 15 residues. V dropped 4 bases and J dropped 2 bases, with 13 bases sitting between them. The chain's CDR3 is CASSLSVHNTDTQYF. In DNA, the CDR3 is TGTGCCAGCTCACTATCGGTTCATAACACAGATACGCAGTATTTT.

V is TRBV11-2 and J is TRBJ2-5, with 10 positions matching TRBD2. J was trimmed by 7 bases and V by 5 bases; bases with no gene match: 10. The CDR3 totals 15 residues. The V gene's germline CDR1 is SGHAT and CDR2 FQNNGV. The CDR3 sequence: CASSLASGGGGTQYF. CDR3 bases: TGTGCCAGCAGCCTTGCTAGCGGGGGAGGTGGGACCCAGTACTTC. Together with reference TRBV11-2 and TRBJ2-5, the CDR3 gives the full variable domain: EAGVAQSPRYKIIEKRQSVAFWCNPISGHATLYWYQQILGQGPKLLIQFQNNGVVDDSQLPKDRFSAERLKGVDSTLKIQPAKLEDSAVYLCASSLASGGGGTQYFGPGTRLLVL.

This clone has just one count. The V and J genes are TRBV9 and TRBJ2-5, with D perhaps given as TRBD1 or TRBD2 (5 bases each). Germline-derived CDR1 and CDR2 are SGDLS and YYNGEE. V lost 6 bases, J lost 2 bases, and 17 bases lay in between. The CDR3 is made up of 15 amino acids. The CDR3 DNA is TGTGCCAGCACCATGAGGGGTACCCCACAAGAGACCCAGTACTTC. Its protein is CASTMRGTPQETQYF. Variable domain in full (rest from reference TRBV9 and TRBJ2-5): DSGVTQTPKHLITATGQRVTLRCSPRSGDLSVYWYQQSLDQGLQFLIQYYNGEERAKGNILERFSAQQFPDLHSELNLSSLELGDSALYFCASTMRGTPQETQYFGPGTRLLVL.